The 32 T cell receptor beta chains below come from one sample, sequenced in a study of T cells expressing NK-cell markers. TCRdb reanalyzed the 5' RACE reads and collapses them to one entry per CDR3 protein, without DNA. Its listing shows 500,000 or so distinct CDR3 sequences. The sequenced sample consisted of blood T cells: a sorted CD56 or NKG2C T cell subset, CD4+ or CD8+ T cells, or bulk PBMC T cells (not recorded which). These receptors all stem from a man aged 18 to 30 in good health.

The chain carries TRBV5-5 and TRBJ2-1; as DNA is missing, the TRBD2 call by TCRdb cannot be tested. Germline loops: CDR1 SGHKS, CDR2 YYEKEE (reference sequence). CDR3 length equals 16 residues. Here the CDR3 reads CASSLLSSGIYNEQFF.

The chain combines TRBV12-3 or TRBV12-4 with TRBJ1-2; the D call from TCRdb, TRBD1, cannot be confirmed without DNA. This CDR3 spans 15 amino acids. CDR3 loop: CASSQLMAGIYGYTF.

The chain carries TRBV20-1 and TRBJ2-7; TCRdb calls TRBD2, which cannot be checked without DNA. This CDR3 is built from 16 residues. Germline assignment: CDR1 DFQATT and CDR2 SNEGSKA (reference sequence). The CDR3 here is CSARDPQLAGAYEQYF.

The chain combines TRBV29-1 with TRBJ1-2. CDR3 length equals 13 residues. Germline assignment: CDR1 SQVTM and CDR2 ANQGSEA. The CDR3 here is CSAGRDKDYGYTF. Using reference TRBV29-1 and TRBJ1-2 for the parts outside the CDR3, the full variable domain is SAVISQKPSRDICQRGTSLTIQCQVDSQVTMMFWYRQQPGQSLTLIATANQGSEATYESGFVIDKFPISRPNLTFSTLTVSNMSPEDSSIYLCSAGRDKDYGYTFGSGTRLTVV.

The chain carries TRBV15 and TRBJ2-5; TCRdb's D call of TRBD1 is untestable without DNA. Germline V gene lookup returns CDR1 LNHNV and CDR2 YYDKDF (reference sequence). The CDR3 is 17 residues long. CDR3 residues: CATSREPGQGIQETQYF. Based on the CDR3 plus reference TRBV15 and TRBJ2-5, the full variable domain is DAMVIQNPRYQVTQFGKPVTLSCSQTLNHNVMYWYQQKSSQAPKLLFHYYDKDFNNEADTPDNFQSRRPNTSFCFLDIRSPGLGDTAMYLCATSREPGQGIQETQYFGPGTRLLVL.

The J gene is TRBJ2-3, the V gene TRBV7-9; TCRdb indicates TRBD1, and absent DNA this call remains unverified. The V gene's germline CDR1 is SEHNR and CDR2 FQNEAQ (reference sequence). The CDR3 loop spans 15 amino acids. The CDR3 sequence is CASIDRGAGRDTQYF.

The chain is built from TRBV7-8 and TRBJ2-1; TCRdb picks TRBD2, but there is no DNA to check that call. CDR1 is SGHVS and CDR2 is FQNEAQ in the germline V gene. The length of the CDR3 is 15 residues. CDR3 residues: CASSAAGEGHNEQFF.

This chain joins TRBV30 and TRBJ1-2; TCRdb's D call of TRBD1 is untestable without DNA. The CDR3 runs to 16 residues. Germline V gene data show CDR1 as GTSNPN and CDR2 as SVGIG (reference sequence). CDR3 sequence: CAWRGHGGAGNYGYTF.

The rearrangement links TRBV10-3 to TRBJ2-1; TCRdb designates TRBD1, a call that cannot be tested without DNA. In germline, CDR1 is ENHRY, CDR2 SYGVKD. The CDR3 totals 13 residues. The CDR3 loop reads CAIPRPDRNEQFF.

The J gene is TRBJ1-4, the V gene TRBV5-1; absent DNA, TCRdb's TRBD1 call cannot be checked. This CDR3 spans 14 amino acids. Germline V gene sequence: CDR1 SGHRS, CDR2 YFSETQ. Here the CDR3 reads CASSTGGTGEKLFF. Looking up the rest from reference TRBV5-1 and TRBJ1-4 gives the full variable domain: KAGVTQTPRYLIKTRGQQVTLSCSPISGHRSVSWYQQTPGQGLQFLFEYFSETQRNKGNFPGRFSGRQFSNSRSEMNVSTLELGDSALYLCASSTGGTGEKLFFGSGTQLSVL.

The chain combines TRBV5-1 with TRBJ2-1; checking the TCRdb D call of TRBD1 is not possible without DNA. The CDR3 is 14 residues long. Looked up from germline, CDR1 is SGHRS and CDR2 is YFSETQ. The CDR3 protein is CASGAAKARGEQFF.

V usage is TRBV20-1 and J usage is TRBJ2-2; the TCRdb D gene call, TRBD1, has no DNA to confirm it. The CDR3 covers 18 residues. Germline lookup yields CDR1 DFQATT and CDR2 SNEGSKA (reference sequence). The CDR3 here is CSASVGGAGVRNTGELFF.

V gene TRBV28 combines with J gene TRBJ2-1; as DNA is missing, the TRBD2 call by TCRdb cannot be tested. The germline V gene encodes CDR1 MDHEN and CDR2 SYDVKM. The CDR3 contains 19 residues. This chain's CDR3 is CASSFEGEREGQIYNEQFF.

This sequence joins TRBV5-8 and TRBJ2-5; TCRdb picks TRBD1, but there is no DNA to check that call. This CDR3 comprises 14 residues. Per the germline V gene, CDR1 is SGHTS and CDR2 is YDEGEE. The CDR3 protein is CASSVYRLQETQYF.

The chain couples TRBV6-4 to TRBJ2-2; TCRdb gives TRBD2 as the D gene, but with no DNA this cannot be confirmed. CDR3 length: 16 residues. CDR1 is MRHNA, CDR2 SNTAGT, per germline. CDR3 region: CASSKTGLANTGELFF.

V is TRBV27 and J is TRBJ2-1; TCRdb picks TRBD2, but there is no DNA to check that call. The CDR3 spans 15 residues. Looked up from germline, CDR1 is MNHEY and CDR2 is SMNVEV (reference sequence). This chain's CDR3 is CASREAGGPYNEQFF.

This rearrangement joins TRBV9 to TRBJ2-7. The CDR3 consists of 13 residues. Germline loops: CDR1 SGDLS, CDR2 YYNGEE. CDR3 residues: CASSVGREGEQYF.

V usage is TRBV27 and J usage is TRBJ2-5; TCRdb outputs TRBD2, but without DNA this stays unchecked. Germline CDR1 reads MNHEY; CDR2 reads SMNVEV (reference sequence). CDR3 length: 14 amino acids. The CDR3 sequence is CASSPTSWGETQYF.

The chain has TRBV6-2 or TRBV6-3 and TRBJ1-1; as DNA is missing, the TRBD1 call by TCRdb cannot be tested. Germline CDR1 and CDR2: MNHEY and SVGEGT. CDR3 length: 17 residues. This CDR3 reads CASSDPPGASMNTEAFF.

The chain links TRBV7-2 to TRBJ2-4; TCRdb's D call of TRBD1 is untestable without DNA. The germline V gene encodes CDR1 SGHTA and CDR2 FQGNSA. The CDR3 spans 17 residues. CDR3 sequence reads: CASSLAGAGLAKNIQYF. Based on the CDR3 plus reference TRBV7-2 and TRBJ2-4, the full variable domain is GAGVSQSPSNKVTEKGKDVELRCDPISGHTALYWYRQSLGQGLEFLIYFQGNSAPDKSGLPSDRFSAERTGGSVSTLTIQRTQQEDSAVYLCASSLAGAGLAKNIQYFGAGTRLSVL.

The chain joins TRBV7-2 to TRBJ2-7; the D call from TCRdb, TRBD1, cannot be confirmed without DNA. CDR1 and CDR2 from the germline V gene are SGHTA and FQGNSA. CDR3 length equals 14 residues. CDR3 loop: CASSTGTAAAEQYF.

V is TRBV29-1 and J is TRBJ2-1; as DNA is missing, the TRBD2 call by TCRdb cannot be tested. Germline V lookup: CDR1 SQVTM, CDR2 ANQGSEA. There are 14 residues in the CDR3. The CDR3 loop reads CSDRGLAGGNEQFF.

V gene TRBV28 combines with J gene TRBJ2-1; checking the TCRdb D call of TRBD1 is not possible without DNA. The CDR3 loop spans 14 amino acids. Germline V gene sequence: CDR1 MDHEN, CDR2 SYDVKM. This CDR3 reads CASSQGQPYNEQFF.

The CDR3 region is CSARDLGQQETQYF. V and J are TRBV20-1 and TRBJ2-5; the TCRdb D gene call, TRBD1, has no DNA to confirm it. The CDR3 has 14 residues. Germline assignment: CDR1 DFQATT and CDR2 SNEGSKA (reference sequence).

V and J are TRBV7-9 and TRBJ2-1; the TCRdb D gene call, TRBD1, has no DNA to confirm it. Per germline, CDR1 SEHNR and CDR2 FQNEAQ (reference sequence). This CDR3 comprises 14 residues. The CDR3 sequence is CASSPGTVGNEQFF.

The V and J genes are TRBV5-5 and TRBJ2-3. CDR3 length equals 14 residues. The germline V gene encodes CDR1 SGHKS and CDR2 YYEKEE (reference sequence). CDR3 sequence reads: CASSLNTGTDTQYF.

CDR3 loop: CSARGHVGARQYF. The chain combines TRBV20-1 with TRBJ2-7; the TCRdb call, TRBD1, lacks DNA for checking. This CDR3 is built from 13 residues. The germline V gene has CDR1 DFQATT and CDR2 SNEGSKA (reference sequence).

The chain uses TRBV25-1 and TRBJ2-7; TCRdb proposes TRBD2, but this gene call is untestable without DNA. CDR1 MGHDK and CDR2 SYGVNS come from the germline V gene. This CDR3 has 19 residues. CDR3 in amino acids: CASSELGGGSNSGFYEQYF.

This chain uses TRBV6-1 with TRBJ2-1; the TCRdb D gene call, TRBD1, has no DNA to confirm it. The length of the CDR3 is 16 residues. Looked up from germline, CDR1 is MNHNS and CDR2 is SASEGT. CDR3 sequence reads: CASRAGTSDSYNEQFF.

This chain connects TRBV7-2 to TRBJ2-2; TCRdb's D call of TRBD1 is untestable without DNA. This CDR3 spans 15 amino acids. Germline assignment: CDR1 SGHTA and CDR2 FQGNSA. CDR3: CASSQDRGRTGELFF. Combining the CDR3 with reference TRBV7-2 and TRBJ2-2 gives the whole variable domain GAGVSQSPSNKVTEKGKDVELRCDPISGHTALYWYRQSLGQGLEFLIYFQGNSAPDKSGLPSDRFSAERTGGSVSTLTIQRTQQEDSAVYLCASSQDRGRTGELFFGEGSRLTVL.

The chain links TRBV10-3 to TRBJ1-5; with no DNA, the TCRdb D assignment of TRBD1 cannot be verified. Per germline, CDR1 ENHRY and CDR2 SYGVKD. The CDR3 is made up of 19 amino acids. CDR3: CAISEYPSLRDRGDQPQHF.

J is TRBJ2-1 and V is TRBV27; as DNA is missing, the TRBD1 call by TCRdb cannot be tested. CDR3 size: 15 residues. Looked up from germline, CDR1 is MNHEY and CDR2 is SMNVEV (reference sequence). CDR3: CASSHSGDRYNEQFF.